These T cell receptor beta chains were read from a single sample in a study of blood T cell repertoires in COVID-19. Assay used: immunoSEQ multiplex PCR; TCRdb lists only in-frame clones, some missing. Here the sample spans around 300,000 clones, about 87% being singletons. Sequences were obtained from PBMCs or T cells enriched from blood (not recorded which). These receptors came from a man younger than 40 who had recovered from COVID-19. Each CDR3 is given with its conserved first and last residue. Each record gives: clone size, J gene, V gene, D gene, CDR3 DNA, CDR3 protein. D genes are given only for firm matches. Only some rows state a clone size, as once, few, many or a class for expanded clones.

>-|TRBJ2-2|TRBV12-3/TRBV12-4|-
TGTGCCAGCAGAACAGGGACGGCCGGGGAGCTGTTTTTT
CASRTGTAGELFF
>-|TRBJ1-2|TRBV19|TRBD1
TGTGCCAGTAGTCAACAGGGGAAGGGTGGCTACACCTTC
CASSQQGKGGYTF
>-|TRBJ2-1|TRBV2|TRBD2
TGTGCCAGCACTCCGGGACTAGCAGGCTACAATGAGCAGTTCTTC
CASTPGLAGYNEQFF
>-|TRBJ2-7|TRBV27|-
TGTGCCAGCAGCTATGGGGGGTCTTACGAGCAGTACTTC
CASSYGGSYEQYF
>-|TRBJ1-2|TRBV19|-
TGTGCCAGTAGTATCAGGTATCCGCGCAACTATGGCTACACCTTC
CASSIRYPRNYGYTF
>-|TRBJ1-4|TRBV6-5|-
TGTGCCAGCGGGCAGTCCAATGAAAAACTGTTTTTT
CASGQSNEKLFF
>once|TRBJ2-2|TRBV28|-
TGTGCCAGCGCATCCCGGGGGTACAACACCGGGGAGCTGTTTTTT
CASASRGYNTGELFF
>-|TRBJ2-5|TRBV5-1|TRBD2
TGCGCCAGCAGCTTGGTAGCTAGCGGGGAAGAGACCCAGTACTTC
CASSLVASGEETQYF
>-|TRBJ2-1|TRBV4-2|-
TGTGCCAGCAGCCAAGATCCGGGTGGGAGCGGCAATGAGCAGTTCTTC
CASSQDPGGSGNEQFF
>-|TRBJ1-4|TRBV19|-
TGTGCCAGTAGTAAGGGAGACCAGGCTAATGAAAAACTGTTTTTT
CASSKGDQANEKLFF
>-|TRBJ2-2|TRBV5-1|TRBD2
TGCGCCAGCAGCTTGCTAGCGGGGGACACCGGGGAGCTGTTTTTT
CASSLLAGDTGELFF
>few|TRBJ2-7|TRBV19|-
TGTGCCAGTACCACCTCCGGGACAAACACCTACGAGCAGTACTTC
CASTTSGTNTYEQYF
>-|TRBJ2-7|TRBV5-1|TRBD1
TGCGCCAGCAGCTTAATGACAGGGGCGAACTCCTACGAGCAGTACTTC
CASSLMTGANSYEQYF
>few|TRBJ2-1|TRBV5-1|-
TGCGCCAGCAGCTCGAATACGGACTACGAAGACAATGAGCAGTTCTTC
CASSSNTDYEDNEQFF
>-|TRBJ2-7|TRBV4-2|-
TGTGCCAGCAGCCAAATTGGCGGGGCCCAGCTCTGGGAGCAGTACTTC
CASSQIGGAQLWEQYF
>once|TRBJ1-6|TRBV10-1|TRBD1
TGCGCCAGCAGTGTTACAGGGGTGAATTCACCCCTCCACTTT
CASSVTGVNSPLHF
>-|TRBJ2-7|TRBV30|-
TGTGCCTGGAGTGTGGGTTTGGGGCTAGAGCAGTACTTC
CAWSVGLGLEQYF
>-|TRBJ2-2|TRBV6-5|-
TGTGCCAGCAGCCACCTAGAAGCCGGGGAGCTGTTTTTT
CASSHLEAGELFF
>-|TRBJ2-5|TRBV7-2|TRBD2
TGTGCCAGCAGCACTAGCGGTCAAGAGACCCAGTACTTC
CASSTSGQETQYF
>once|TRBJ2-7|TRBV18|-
TGTGCCAGCTCACCGAGGACAGCGGTGGAGATACAGTACTTC
CASSPRTAVEIQYF
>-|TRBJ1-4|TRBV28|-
TGTGCCAGCAGTTTACGTGAAAAACTGTTTTTT
CASSLREKLFF
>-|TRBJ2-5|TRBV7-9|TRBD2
TGTGCCAGCAGCCCAGGGACTAGCGGAAAAGAGACCCAGTACTTC
CASSPGTSGKETQYF
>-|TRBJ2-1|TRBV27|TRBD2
TGTGCCAGCAGTTTATCGGACGGGGGGGCCTGGAATGAGCAGTTCTTC
CASSLSDGGAWNEQFF
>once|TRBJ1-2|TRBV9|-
TGTGCCAGCAGCGTAACAGGCGAAAACTATGGCTACACCTTC
CASSVTGENYGYTF
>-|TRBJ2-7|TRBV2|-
TGTGCCAGCAGTGAACGTTTCTACGAGCAGTACTTC
CASSERFYEQYF
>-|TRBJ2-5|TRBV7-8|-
TGTGCCAGCAGCTTAGACCGAGTCATCCAAGAGACCCAGTACTTC
CASSLDRVIQETQYF
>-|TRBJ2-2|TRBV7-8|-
TGTGCCAGCAGCTTAGGCGGGGGCGCGGGGGAGCTGTTTTTT
CASSLGGGAGELFF
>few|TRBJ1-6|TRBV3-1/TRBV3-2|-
TGTGCCAGCAGCCCCGGACAGAATAATTCACCCCTCCACTTT
CASSPGQNNSPLHF
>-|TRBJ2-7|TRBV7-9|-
TGTGCCAGCAGCTTAGACGGCGGCAGCTTCTACGAGCAGTACTTC
CASSLDGGSFYEQYF
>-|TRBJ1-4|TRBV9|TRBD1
TGTGCCAGCAGCGCTAACCTGGACAGGGCGGAGGAAAAACTGTTTTTT
CASSANLDRAEEKLFF
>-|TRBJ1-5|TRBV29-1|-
TGCAGCGTCGCGGAGGGCAATCAGCCCCAGCATTTT
CSVAEGNQPQHF
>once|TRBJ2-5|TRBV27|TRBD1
TGTGCCAGCAGTTTATGGACAGGGGGTGATCAAGAGACCCAGTACTTC
CASSLWTGGDQETQYF
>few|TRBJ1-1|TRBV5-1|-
TGCGCCAGCATCTTAAGGGAGGGTACTGAAGCTTTCTTT
CASILREGTEAFF
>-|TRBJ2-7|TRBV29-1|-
TGCAGCGGGGGGCAGGTTCCGCGAGAGCAGTACTTC
CSGGQVPREQYF
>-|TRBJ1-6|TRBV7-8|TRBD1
TGTGCCAGCAGCTTAGACAGGGGACCTAATTCACCCCTCCACTTT
CASSLDRGPNSPLHF
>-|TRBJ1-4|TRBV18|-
TGTGCCAGCTCACCACAGGGGAGGTCGGAAAAACTGTTTTTT
CASSPQGRSEKLFF
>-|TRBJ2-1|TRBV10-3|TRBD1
TGTGCCATCAGGCCGGGACAGGGTGTCGATGAGCAGTTCTTC
CAIRPGQGVDEQFF
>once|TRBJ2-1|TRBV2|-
TGTGCCAGCAGTTACTCGACTTACAATGAGCAGTTCTTC
CASSYSTYNEQFF
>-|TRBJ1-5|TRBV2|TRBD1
TGTGCCAGCAGCGTACAGGGGAGAGGGCAGCCCCAGCATTTT
CASSVQGRGQPQHF
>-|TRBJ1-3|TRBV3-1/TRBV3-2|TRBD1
TGTGCCAGCAGCCGAGGACAGGGGGCGAGGTCTGGAAACACCATATATTTT
CASSRGQGARSGNTIYF
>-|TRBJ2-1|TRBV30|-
TGTGCCTGGAGTTTCGGCGGGGCCTACAATGAGCAGTTCTTC
CAWSFGGAYNEQFF
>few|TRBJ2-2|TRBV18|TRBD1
TGTGCCAGCTCACCGGCCGGGACAGAGTTAACCGGGGAGCTGTTTTTT
CASSPAGTELTGELFF
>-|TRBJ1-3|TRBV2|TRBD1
TGTGCCAGCAAAACAGGGGGCTCCGGAAACACCATATATTTT
CASKTGGSGNTIYF
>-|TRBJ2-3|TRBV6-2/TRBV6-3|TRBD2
TGTGCCAGCAGTTATCCCGGACTAGCGACAGATACGCAGTATTTT
CASSYPGLATDTQYF
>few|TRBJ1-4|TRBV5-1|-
TGCGCCAGCAGCCCTCGACAGATGTCAAATGAAAAACTGTTTTTT
CASSPRQMSNEKLFF
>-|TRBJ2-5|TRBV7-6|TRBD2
TGTGCCAGCAGCTTACCTTCGACTAGCGGGGGAACCGAAGAGACCCAGTACTTC
CASSLPSTSGGTEETQYF
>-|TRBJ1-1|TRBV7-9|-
TGTGCCAGCAGCTTAGCGGCAGGATCCGGGGACACTGAAGCTTTCTTT
CASSLAAGSGDTEAFF
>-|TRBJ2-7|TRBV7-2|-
TGTGCCAGCAGCTTAGCGCAGGGCCAAATTGGTTACGAGCAGTACTTC
CASSLAQGQIGYEQYF